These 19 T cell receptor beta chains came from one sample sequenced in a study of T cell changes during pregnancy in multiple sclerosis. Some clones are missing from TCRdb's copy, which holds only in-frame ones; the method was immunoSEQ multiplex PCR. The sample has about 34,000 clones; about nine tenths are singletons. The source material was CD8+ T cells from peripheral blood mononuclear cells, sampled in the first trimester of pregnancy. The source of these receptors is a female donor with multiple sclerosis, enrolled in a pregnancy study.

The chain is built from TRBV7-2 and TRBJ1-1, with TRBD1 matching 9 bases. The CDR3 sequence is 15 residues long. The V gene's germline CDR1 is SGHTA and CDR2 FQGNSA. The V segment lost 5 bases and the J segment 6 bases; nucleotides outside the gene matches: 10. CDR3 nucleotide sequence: TGTGCCAGCAGCCCCGAAGGGACAGGGTTCTCTGAAGCTTTCTTT. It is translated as CASSPEGTGFSEAFF.

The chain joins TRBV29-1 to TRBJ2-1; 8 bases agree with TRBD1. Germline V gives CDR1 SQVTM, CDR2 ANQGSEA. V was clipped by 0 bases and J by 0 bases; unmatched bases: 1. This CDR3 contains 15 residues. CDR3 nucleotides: TGCAGCGTTGAAGAACAGGGGGGCTCCTACAATGAGCAGTTCTTC. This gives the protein CSVEEQGGSYNEQFF.

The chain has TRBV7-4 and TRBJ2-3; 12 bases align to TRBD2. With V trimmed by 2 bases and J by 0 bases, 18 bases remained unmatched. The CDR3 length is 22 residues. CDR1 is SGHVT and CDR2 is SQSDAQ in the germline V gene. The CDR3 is CASSLTSGRFTILNSSTDTQYF. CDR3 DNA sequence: TGTGCCAGCAGCTTAACTAGCGGGAGGTTCACGATTCTTAATTCTAGCACAGATACGCAGTATTTT. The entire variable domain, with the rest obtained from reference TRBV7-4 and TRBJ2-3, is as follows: GAGVSQSPRYKVAKRGRDVALRCDSISGHVTLYWYRQTLGQGSEVLTYSQSDAQRDKSGRPSGRFSAERPERSVSTLKIQRTEQGDSAVYLCASSLTSGRFTILNSSTDTQYFGPGTRLTVL.

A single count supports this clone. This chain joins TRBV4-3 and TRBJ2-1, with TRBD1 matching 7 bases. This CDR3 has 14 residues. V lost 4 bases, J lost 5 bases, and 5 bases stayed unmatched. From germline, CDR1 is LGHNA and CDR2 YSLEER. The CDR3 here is CASSRATGNNEQFF. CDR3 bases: TGCGCCAGCAGCCGGGCGACAGGGAACAATGAGCAGTTCTTC.

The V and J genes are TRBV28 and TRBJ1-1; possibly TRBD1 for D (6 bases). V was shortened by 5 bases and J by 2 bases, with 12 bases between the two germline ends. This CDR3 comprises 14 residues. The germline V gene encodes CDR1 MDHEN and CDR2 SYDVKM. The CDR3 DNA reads TGTGCCAGCAGTATCCCGGGACACAACACTGAAGCTTTCTTT. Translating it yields CASSIPGHNTEAFF. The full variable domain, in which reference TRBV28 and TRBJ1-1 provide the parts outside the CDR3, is DVKVTQSSRYLVKRTGEKVFLECVQDMDHENMFWYRQDPGLGLRLIYFSYDVKMKEKGDIPEGYSVSREKKERFSLILESASTNQTSMYLCASSIPGHNTEAFFGQGTRLTVV.

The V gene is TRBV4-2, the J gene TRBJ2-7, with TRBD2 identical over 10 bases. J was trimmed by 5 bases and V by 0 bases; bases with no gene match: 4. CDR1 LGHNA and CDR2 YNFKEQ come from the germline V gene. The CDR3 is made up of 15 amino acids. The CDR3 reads CASSQEGLAGDEQYF. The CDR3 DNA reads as TGTGCCAGCAGCCAAGAGGGGCTAGCGGGAGACGAGCAGTACTTC.

CDR3 in amino acids: CASSLLAGGTDTQYF. CDR3 nucleotide sequence: TGCGCCAGCAGCCTGTTAGCGGGAGGGACAGATACGCAGTATTTT. The rearrangement links TRBV4-1 to TRBJ2-3; 11 bases fit TRBD2. The CDR3 has 15 residues. Germline-derived CDR1 and CDR2 are MGHRA and YSYEKL. V lost 4 bases, J lost 3 bases, and 3 bases stayed unmatched.

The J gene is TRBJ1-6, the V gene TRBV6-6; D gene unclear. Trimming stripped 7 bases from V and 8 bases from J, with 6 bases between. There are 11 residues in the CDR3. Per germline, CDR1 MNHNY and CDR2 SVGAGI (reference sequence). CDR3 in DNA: TGTGCCAGCACCGGGGATTCACCCCTCCACTTT. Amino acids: CASTGDSPLHF.

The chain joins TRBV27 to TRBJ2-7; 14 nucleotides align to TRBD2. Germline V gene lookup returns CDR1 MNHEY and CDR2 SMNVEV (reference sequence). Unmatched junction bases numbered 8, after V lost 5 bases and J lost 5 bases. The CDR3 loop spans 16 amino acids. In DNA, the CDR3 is TGTGCCAGCAGTCCACTGGGACTAGCGGGAGAAGACGAGCAGTACTTC. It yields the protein CASSPLGLAGEDEQYF.

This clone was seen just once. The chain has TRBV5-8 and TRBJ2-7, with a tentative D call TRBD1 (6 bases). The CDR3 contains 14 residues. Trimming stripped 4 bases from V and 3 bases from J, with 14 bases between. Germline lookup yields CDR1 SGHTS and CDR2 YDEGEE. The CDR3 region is CASSVWDIGYEQYF. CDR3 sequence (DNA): TGTGCCAGCAGCGTATGGGACATTGGCTACGAGCAGTACTTC.

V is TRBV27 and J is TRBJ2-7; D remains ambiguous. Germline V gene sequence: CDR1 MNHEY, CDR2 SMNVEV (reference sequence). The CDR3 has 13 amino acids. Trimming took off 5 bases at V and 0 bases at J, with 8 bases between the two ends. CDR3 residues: CASSLTTSYEQYF. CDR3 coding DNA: TGTGCCAGCAGTCTTACAACCTCCTACGAGCAGTACTTC.

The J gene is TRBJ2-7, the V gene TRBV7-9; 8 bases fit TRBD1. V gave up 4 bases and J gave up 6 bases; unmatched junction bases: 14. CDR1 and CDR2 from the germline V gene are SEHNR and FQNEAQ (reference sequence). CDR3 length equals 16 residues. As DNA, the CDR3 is TGTGCCAGCAGCTCCCCCCCGCAGGGGGCGCCTCTCGAGCAGTACTTC. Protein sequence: CASSSPPQGAPLEQYF. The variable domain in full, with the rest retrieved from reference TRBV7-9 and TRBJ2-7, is DTGVSQNPRHKITKRGQNVTFRCDPISEHNRLYWYRQTLGQGPEFLTYFQNEAQLEKSRLLSDRFSAERPKGSFSTLEIQRTEQGDSAMYLCASSSPPQGAPLEQYFGPGTRLTVT.

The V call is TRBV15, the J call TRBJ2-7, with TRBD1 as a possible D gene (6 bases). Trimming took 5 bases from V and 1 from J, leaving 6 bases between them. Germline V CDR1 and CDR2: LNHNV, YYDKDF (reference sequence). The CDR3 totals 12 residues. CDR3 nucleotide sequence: TGTGCCACCAGCGGACAGTCCTACGAGCAGTACTTC. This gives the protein CATSGQSYEQYF.

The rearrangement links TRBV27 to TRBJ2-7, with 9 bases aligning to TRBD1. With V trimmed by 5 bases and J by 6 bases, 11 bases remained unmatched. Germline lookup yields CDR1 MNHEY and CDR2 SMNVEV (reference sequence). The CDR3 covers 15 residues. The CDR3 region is CASSPPGQGLAEQYF. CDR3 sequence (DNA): TGTGCCAGCAGTCCACCGGGACAGGGTTTAGCCGAGCAGTACTTC.

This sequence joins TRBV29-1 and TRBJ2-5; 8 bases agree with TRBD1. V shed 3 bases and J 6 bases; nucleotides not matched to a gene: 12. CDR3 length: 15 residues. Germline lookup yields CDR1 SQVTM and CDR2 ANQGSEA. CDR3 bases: TGCAGCGTTGAGCCCTCATTAACAGGGGGAAAGACCCAGTACTTC. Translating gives CSVEPSLTGGKTQYF.

CDR3 sequence reads: CASSQVGQGYGYTF. The CDR3 nucleotides are TGCGCCAGCAGCCAAGTTGGTCAGGGTTATGGCTACACCTTC. The rearrangement joins TRBV4-1 to TRBJ1-2; D is possibly TRBD1 (5 bases). V was cut by 1 base and J by 5 bases, with 11 bases left in between. In germline, CDR1 is MGHRA, CDR2 YSYEKL. This CDR3 has 14 amino acids.

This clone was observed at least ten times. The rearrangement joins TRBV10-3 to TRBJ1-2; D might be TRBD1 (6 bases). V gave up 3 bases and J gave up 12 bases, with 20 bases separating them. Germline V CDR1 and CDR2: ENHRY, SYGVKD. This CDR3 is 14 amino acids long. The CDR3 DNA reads TGTGCCATCAGTGATGGAGGGAGAGGGGGGGCGCACACCTTC. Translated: CAISDGGRGGAHTF.

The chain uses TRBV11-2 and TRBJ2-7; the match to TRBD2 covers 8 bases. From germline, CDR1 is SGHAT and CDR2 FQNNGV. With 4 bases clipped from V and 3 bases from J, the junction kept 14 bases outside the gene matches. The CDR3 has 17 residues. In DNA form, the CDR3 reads TGTGCCAGCAGCTCCTATCCAAAACTAGCGGCCAACTACGAGCAGTACTTC. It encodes CASSSYPKLAANYEQYF.

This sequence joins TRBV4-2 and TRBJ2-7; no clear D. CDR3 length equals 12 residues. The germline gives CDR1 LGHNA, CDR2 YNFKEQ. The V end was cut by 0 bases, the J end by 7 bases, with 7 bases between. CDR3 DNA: TGTGCCAGCAGCCAAGACACTCGTGAGCAGTACTTC. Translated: CASSQDTREQYF.